This entry is about one TCR beta chain. The CDR3 runs 14 residues. Germline V gene sequence: CDR1 KGHSH, CDR2 LQKENI. Trimming pared 6 bases from V and 0 bases from J, leaving 8 bases between. This entry comes from a study of blood T cell repertoires in COVID-19. Overall study context: Sites in the United States, Italy and Spain provided acute and convalescent COVID-19 samples. Sample material is recorded as cDNA or gDNA derived from T cells, B-cell-depleted T cells, or PBMCs.

Original processing notes: Estimates of nucleated cell counts were drawn from the amplification of reference gene primers. Sequenced by immunoSEQ multiplex PCR; TCRdb stores in-frame clones only, minus some. The V and J calls and clone size come from that table; D and trimming were worked out from the DNA. Here the sample spans 95,000 to 150,000 clones, roughly four fifths being singletons. The rearrangement links TRBV18 to TRBJ1-4; D gene uncertain. The specimen was peripheral blood. This TCR came from a human donor in a cohort sampled during active COVID-19. DNA of the CDR3: TGTGCCAGCTCTTACACAGCAACTAATGAAAAACTGTTTTTT. Protein product: CASSYTATNEKLFF.